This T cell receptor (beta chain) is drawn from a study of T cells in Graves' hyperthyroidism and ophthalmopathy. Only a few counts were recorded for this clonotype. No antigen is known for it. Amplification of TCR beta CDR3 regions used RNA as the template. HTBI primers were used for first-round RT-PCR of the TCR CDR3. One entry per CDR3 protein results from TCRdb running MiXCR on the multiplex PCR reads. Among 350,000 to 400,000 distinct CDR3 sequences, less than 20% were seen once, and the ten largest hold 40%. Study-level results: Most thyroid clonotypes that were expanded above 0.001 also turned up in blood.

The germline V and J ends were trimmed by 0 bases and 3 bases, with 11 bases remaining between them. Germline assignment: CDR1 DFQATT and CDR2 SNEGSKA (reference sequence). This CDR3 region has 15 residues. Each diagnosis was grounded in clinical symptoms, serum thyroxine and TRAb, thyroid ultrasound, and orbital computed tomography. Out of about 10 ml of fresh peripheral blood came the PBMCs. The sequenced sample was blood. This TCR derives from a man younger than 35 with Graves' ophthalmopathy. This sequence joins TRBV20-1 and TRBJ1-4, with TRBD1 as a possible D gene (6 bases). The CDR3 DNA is TGCAGTGCTAGAGACTACAGGGCGTCTAATGAAAAACTGTTTTTT. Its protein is CSARDYRASNEKLFF.